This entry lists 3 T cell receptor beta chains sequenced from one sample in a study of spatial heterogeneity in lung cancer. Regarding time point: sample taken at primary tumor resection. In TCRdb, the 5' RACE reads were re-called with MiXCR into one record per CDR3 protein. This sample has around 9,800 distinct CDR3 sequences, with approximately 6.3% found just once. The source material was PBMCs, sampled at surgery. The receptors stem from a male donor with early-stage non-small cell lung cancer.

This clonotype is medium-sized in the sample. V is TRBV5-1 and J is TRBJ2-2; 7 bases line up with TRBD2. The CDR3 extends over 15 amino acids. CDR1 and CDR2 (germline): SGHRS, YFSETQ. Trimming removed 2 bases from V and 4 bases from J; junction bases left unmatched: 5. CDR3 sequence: CASSFTSDTTGELFF. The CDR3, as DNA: TGCGCCAGCAGCTTCACTAGCGACACCACCGGGGAGCTGTTTTTT.

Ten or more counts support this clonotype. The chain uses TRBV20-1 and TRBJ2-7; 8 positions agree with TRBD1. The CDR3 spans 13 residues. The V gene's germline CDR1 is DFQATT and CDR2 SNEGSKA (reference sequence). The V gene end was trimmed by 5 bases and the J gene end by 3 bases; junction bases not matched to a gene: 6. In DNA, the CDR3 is TGCAGTGCTCGTGGACAGGGCGGCTACGAGCAGTACTTC. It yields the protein CSARGQGGYEQYF.

This CDR3 reads CASNPGQGFTDTQYF. The CDR3 DNA reads as TGTGCCAGCAATCCGGGACAGGGATTCACAGATACGCAGTATTTT. The chain links TRBV28 to TRBJ2-3; 9 nucleotides line up with TRBD1. Unmatched junction bases numbered 7, after V lost 7 bases and J lost 2 bases. The germline V gene has CDR1 MDHEN and CDR2 SYDVKM. There are 15 residues in the CDR3. Together with reference TRBV28 and TRBJ2-3, the CDR3 gives the full variable domain: DVKVTQSSRYLVKRTGEKVFLECVQDMDHENMFWYRQDPGLGLRLIYFSYDVKMKEKGDIPEGYSVSREKKERFSLILESASTNQTSMYLCASNPGQGFTDTQYFGPGTRLTVL.